The clone carrying this T cell receptor beta chain occurred a few times. What it binds is not known. The data originate from a study of T cell repertoires in cytomegalovirus infection. About the study: Public signatures in TCR beta pointed to CMV infection and matching HLA type.

The CDR3 runs to 15 residues. V shed 2 bases, J shed 2 bases, and the junction held 4 bases outside the gene matches. Germline V gene data show CDR1 as MDHEN and CDR2 as SYDVKM. From the reads, TCRdb called clonotypes with MiXCR, one entry per CDR3 protein. The table has roughly 140,000 distinct CDR3 sequences, about a quarter seen once; the top ten hold around 9.9%. Study results and limitations: In two of eight donors, the top clonotype was HLA-C-restricted CMV-specific. Identification of carriers of CMV plus the relevant HLA was performed using cumulative public TCR beta family frequency.

This sequence joins TRBV28 and TRBJ2-7; 9 positions match TRBD2. Sequencing was performed on PBMCs. This clonotype originated in a human donor in good health (CMV status not recorded). Some clones in this sample may be carry-over from other donors' samples. The CDR3 here is CASSLGSGGTYEQYF. Here the CDR3 DNA reads TGTGCCAGCAGTTTAGGTAGCGGGGGTACCTACGAGCAGTACTTC.